Listed here are 8 T cell receptor beta chains from one sample, sequenced in a study of a mutant IDH1 vaccine in newly diagnosed glioma. TCRdb's copy holds only in-frame clones and misses some; the assay was immunoSEQ multiplex PCR. The sample includes over 35,000 clones, less than 85% of them seen just once. Antigens of these TCRs are unknown. The time point is: week 23, last vaccination. In the vaccine, a single dose held 300 ug of the mutant IDH1 20-mer peptide, along with topical imiquimod. Sequencing used PBMCs, obtained from a glioma patient whose treatment included an IDH1 peptide vaccine. These receptors all stem from a woman aged 18-29 years with glioma. Some clones in this sample may be carry-over from other donors' samples.

The V call is TRBV11-2, the J call TRBJ1-3; D might be TRBD1 (6 bases). Trimming took off 4 bases at V and 0 bases at J, with 13 bases between the two ends. The CDR3 length is 16 residues. Germline V gene data show CDR1 as SGHAT and CDR2 as FQNNGV. CDR3 loop: CASSSGGLGSGNTIYF. The CDR3 DNA reads TGTGCCAGCAGCTCGGGGGGGCTCGGCTCTGGAAACACCATATATTTT. The whole variable domain, filled in from reference TRBV11-2 and TRBJ1-3, reads EAGVAQSPRYKIIEKRQSVAFWCNPISGHATLYWYQQILGQGPKLLIQFQNNGVVDDSQLPKDRFSAERLKGVDSTLKIQPAKLEDSAVYLCASSSGGLGSGNTIYFGEGSWLTVV.

J is TRBJ2-7 and V is TRBV5-4; the match to TRBD2 covers 7 bases. With V trimmed by 2 bases and J by 3 bases, 5 bases remained unmatched. Germline V gives CDR1 SGHNT, CDR2 YYREEE (reference sequence). The CDR3 has 14 amino acids. The CDR3 loop is CASSFGLEVYEQYF. CDR3 bases: TGTGCCAGCAGCTTTGGACTAGAGGTCTACGAGCAGTACTTC. The full variable domain, in which reference TRBV5-4 and TRBJ2-7 provide the parts outside the CDR3, is ETGVTQSPTHLIKTRGQQVTLRCSSQSGHNTVSWYQQALGQGPQFIFQYYREEENGRGNFPPRFSGLQFPNYSSELNVNALELDDSALYLCASSFGLEVYEQYFGPGTRLTVT.

The sample holds a few counts of this clone. The chain is built from TRBV6-6 and TRBJ1-1; no definite D call. Deletions cut 6 bases from V and 9 bases from J, with 11 bases between. Germline loops: CDR1 MNHNY, CDR2 SVGAGI (reference sequence). The CDR3 spans 11 residues. The CDR3 region has the DNA TGTGCCAGCAGATCCTCACCCCAAGCTTTCTTT. It yields the protein CASRSSPQAFF.

V gene TRBV11-2 combines with J gene TRBJ2-7; no definite D call. The germline V and J ends were trimmed by 0 bases and 0 bases, with 6 bases remaining between them. The germline gives CDR1 SGHAT, CDR2 FQNNGV. CDR3 length equals 14 residues. CDR3 protein: CASSLDPSSYEQYF. The CDR3 DNA follows: TGTGCCAGCAGCTTAGACCCCAGCTCCTACGAGCAGTACTTC.

This chain joins TRBV12-5 and TRBJ2-7; 12 bases align to TRBD2. Germline V lookup: CDR1 LGHNT, CDR2 FRNRAP. V shed 2 bases and J 3 bases; nucleotides not matched to a gene: 14. This CDR3 spans 19 amino acids. The CDR3, as DNA: TGTGCTAGTGGTTTGAATACCGGGACTAGCGGGCGTTTTATCTACGAGCAGTACTTC. As protein: CASGLNTGTSGRFIYEQYF. Combining the CDR3 with reference TRBV12-5 and TRBJ2-7 gives the whole variable domain DARVTQTPRHKVTEMGQEVTMRCQPILGHNTVFWYRQTMMQGLELLAYFRNRAPLDDSGMPKDRFSAEMPDATLATLKIQPSEPRDSAVYFCASGLNTGTSGRFIYEQYFGPGTRLTVT.

V and J are TRBV15 and TRBJ2-2; TRBD1 agrees at 12 bases. The CDR3 is 15 residues long. In germline, CDR1 is LNHNV, CDR2 YYDKDF (reference sequence). V lost 5 bases and J lost 6; bases outside the gene matches: 4. CDR3 in amino acids: CATSGDRGRAGELFF. In DNA, the CDR3 is TGTGCCACCAGCGGGGACAGGGGGCGAGCCGGGGAGCTGTTTTTT.

The V gene is TRBV15, the J gene TRBJ2-7, with D perhaps matching TRBD1 (6 bases). Trimming removed 0 bases at V and 0 bases at J, with 15 bases between. CDR1 and CDR2 (germline): LNHNV, YYDKDF (reference sequence). The CDR3 runs 17 residues. The CDR3 DNA follows: TGTGCCACCAGCAGAGACTTTCGACAGGCCTACTCCTACGAGCAGTACTTC. It specifies CATSRDFRQAYSYEQYF.

The V call is TRBV10-3, the J call TRBJ2-5; the D gene could be TRBD1 or TRBD2 (5 bases each). The CDR3 totals 16 residues. Trimming pared 3 bases from V and 4 bases from J, leaving 18 bases between. Germline V gene sequence: CDR1 ENHRY, CDR2 SYGVKD. This CDR3 is CAISDIGTGTVETQYF. The CDR3 coding sequence is TGTGCCATCAGTGATATTGGTACGGGGACCGTAGAGACCCAGTACTTC.